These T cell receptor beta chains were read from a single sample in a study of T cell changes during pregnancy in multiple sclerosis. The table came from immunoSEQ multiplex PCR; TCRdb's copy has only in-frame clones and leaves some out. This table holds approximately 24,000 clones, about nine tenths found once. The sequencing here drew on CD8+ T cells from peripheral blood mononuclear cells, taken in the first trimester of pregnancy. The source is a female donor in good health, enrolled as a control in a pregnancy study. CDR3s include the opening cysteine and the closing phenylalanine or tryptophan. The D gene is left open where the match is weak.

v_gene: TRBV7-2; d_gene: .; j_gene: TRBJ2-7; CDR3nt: TGTGCCAGCAGCTTAGGTCTAGCGTTCTACGAGCAGTACTTC; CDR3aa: CASSLGLAFYEQYF
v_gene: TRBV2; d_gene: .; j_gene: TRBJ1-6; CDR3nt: TGTGCCAGACGGACCTCGGACATTAACTCACCCCTCCACTTT; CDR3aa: CARRTSDINSPLHF
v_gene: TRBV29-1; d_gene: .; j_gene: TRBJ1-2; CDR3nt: TGCAGCGTTTACGAGAGTTCTAACTATGGCTACACCTTC; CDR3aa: CSVYESSNYGYTF
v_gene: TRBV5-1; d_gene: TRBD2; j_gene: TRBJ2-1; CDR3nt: TGCGCCAGCAGCTTGGATACAGCGGGGCAGTACAATGAGCAGTTCTTC; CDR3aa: CASSLDTAGQYNEQFF
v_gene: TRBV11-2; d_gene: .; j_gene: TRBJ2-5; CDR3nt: TGTGCCAGCAGCTTAGTTTCGTACCAAGAGACCCAGTACTTC; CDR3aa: CASSLVSYQETQYF
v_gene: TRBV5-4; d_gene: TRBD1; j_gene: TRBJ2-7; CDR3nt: TGTGCCAGCAGCTTGGAGGACAGGGCCTACGAGCAGTACTTC; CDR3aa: CASSLEDRAYEQYF
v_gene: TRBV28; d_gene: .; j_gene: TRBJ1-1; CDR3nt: TGTGCCAGCAGTGACAGGACGGAGATGAACACTGAAGCTTTCTTT; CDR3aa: CASSDRTEMNTEAFF
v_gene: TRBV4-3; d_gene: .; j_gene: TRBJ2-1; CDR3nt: TGCGCCAGCAGCTTCGGACTATTCAATGAGCAGTTCTTC; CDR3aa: CASSFGLFNEQFF
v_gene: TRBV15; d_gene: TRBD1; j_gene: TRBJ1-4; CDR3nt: TGTGCCACCAGCAGAGTGTCGGACAGGATTAATGAAAAACTGTTTTTT; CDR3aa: CATSRVSDRINEKLFF
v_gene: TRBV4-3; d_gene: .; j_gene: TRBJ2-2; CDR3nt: TGCGCCAGCAGCCAAGGTCCAGAAGCGTCCAACACCGGGGAGCTGTTTTTT; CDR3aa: CASSQGPEASNTGELFF